This T cell receptor beta chain was found in a study of T cell responses to AZD1222 COVID-19 vaccine. Germline CDR1 and CDR2: SGHAT and FQNNGV. The CDR3 is made up of 14 amino acids. The V gene lost 8 bases and the J gene lost 2 bases, with 12 bases spanning the gap. Repertoires were generated with immunoSEQ multiplex PCR, while TCRdb's copy carries only in-frame clones and drops some. The sample records approximately 150,000 clones, approximately 90% being singletons. This rearrangement joins TRBV11-2 to TRBJ2-2; perhaps TRBD2 as D (6 bases). This specimen was peripheral blood, taken on day 0 of AZD1222 vaccination. The sequence was obtained from an adult in good health. The CDR3 here is CASARRGNTGELFF. CDR3 DNA: TGTGCCAGCGCCCGGCGGGGCAACACCGGGGAGCTGTTTTTT. Full variable domain (remainder filled in from reference TRBV11-2 and TRBJ2-2): EAGVAQSPRYKIIEKRQSVAFWCNPISGHATLYWYQQILGQGPKLLIQFQNNGVVDDSQLPKDRFSAERLKGVDSTLKIQPAKLEDSAVYLCASARRGNTGELFFGEGSRLTVL.